This T cell receptor beta chain was captured by sequencing in a study of neurological immune-mediated disorders. CDR1 is DFQATT, CDR2 SNEGSKA, per germline (reference sequence). Trimming pared 0 bases from V and 8 bases from J, leaving 16 bases between. There are 15 residues in the CDR3. Synthesis of cDNA was carried out by template-switch 5'RACE. The reaction used 10-nucleotide random UMIs. Over 160 million TCR-beta sequences from 15-18 subjects came out of each sequencing run. TCRdb redid the calling of the 5' RACE reads with MiXCR, one entry per CDR3 protein. The data show about 41,000 distinct CDR3 sequences, about 13% seen once. This clonotype was detected many times.

The chain is built from TRBV20-1 and TRBJ1-4; D unresolved. This TCR derives from a female donor in good health. The sample comprised PBMCs. CDR3 sequence reads: CSARDQELGFEKLFF. CDR3 coding DNA: TGCAGTGCTAGAGATCAAGAGTTGGGATTCGAAAAACTGTTTTTT.